These 7 T cell receptor beta chains originate from one sample sequenced in a study of vaccination and CD4 T cells after COVID-19. Treatment specified: roughly 11-day PBMC culture with coronavirus spike peptide pools or control peptides (ViraFEST assay). Cultured CD4+ T cell DNA underwent sequencing with the Oncomine TCR Beta short-read assay. TCRdb recomputed calls from the PCR reads with MiXCR, one row per CDR3 protein. The table records approximately 11,000 distinct CDR3 sequences, roughly 66% of them present only once. Antigens of these TCRs are unknown. The sequenced material came from CD4+ T cells from blood, cultured in vitro. The receptors originated from a human donor who had recovered from COVID-19.

V is TRBV28 and J is TRBJ1-5; D perhaps matches TRBD1 (6 bases). The germline V and J ends were trimmed by 6 bases and 6 bases, with 12 bases remaining between them. The CDR3 is 13 amino acids. Per the germline V gene, CDR1 is MDHEN and CDR2 is SYDVKM. CDR3 amino acids: CASSNRALQPQHF. CDR3 in DNA: TGTGCCAGCAGCAACAGGGCACTTCAGCCCCAGCATTTT.

The chain has TRBV12-3 or TRBV12-4 and TRBJ1-5; D unclear. Trimming took 3 bases from V and 9 from J, leaving 3 bases between them. The CDR3 covers 10 residues. CDR3 nucleotide sequence: TGTGCCAGCAGTTTGGGGCCCCAGCATTTT. This codes for CASSLGPQHF.

The chain joins TRBV20-1 to TRBJ2-7; D uncertain. Trimming took off 5 bases at V and 6 bases at J, with 17 bases between the two ends. Per germline, CDR1 DFQATT and CDR2 SNEGSKA (reference sequence). The CDR3 spans 13 residues. CDR3 nucleotides: TGCAGTGCTTCGACTCCCATCCTCCCCGAGCAGTACTTC. It codes for CSASTPILPEQYF.

This rearrangement joins TRBV28 to TRBJ1-1; D is unresolved. Trimming cost V 6 bases and J 2 bases, with 13 bases left between them. There are 14 residues in the CDR3. Germline lookup yields CDR1 MDHEN and CDR2 SYDVKM. The CDR3 DNA is TGTGCCAGCAGGACCCAACGACTCAACACTGAAGCTTTCTTT. The encoded protein is CASRTQRLNTEAFF. The complete variable domain, with remaining parts taken from reference TRBV28 and TRBJ1-1, reads DVKVTQSSRYLVKRTGEKVFLECVQDMDHENMFWYRQDPGLGLRLIYFSYDVKMKEKGDIPEGYSVSREKKERFSLILESASTNQTSMYLCASRTQRLNTEAFFGQGTRLTVV.

This clonotype was found a few times. The chain carries TRBV7-2 and TRBJ1-3; D gene unclear. Trimming stripped 0 bases from V and 0 bases from J, with 15 bases between. In germline, CDR1 is SGHTA, CDR2 FQGNSA. The length of the CDR3 is 18 residues. This chain's CDR3 is CASSLALSRPYSGNTIYF. CDR3 coding DNA: TGTGCCAGCAGCTTAGCTTTGTCCAGGCCGTACTCTGGAAACACCATATATTTT. The full variable domain, in which reference TRBV7-2 and TRBJ1-3 provide the parts outside the CDR3, is GAGVSQSPSNKVTEKGKDVELRCDPISGHTALYWYRQSLGQGLEFLIYFQGNSAPDKSGLPSDRFSAERTGGSVSTLTIQRTQQEDSAVYLCASSLALSRPYSGNTIYFGEGSWLTVV.

CDR3 nucleotide sequence: TGTGCCAGCAGGGCCGGGACAGACTTTTCCTCTGGCTACACCTTC. It is translated as CASRAGTDFSSGYTF. The V gene is TRBV6-1, the J gene TRBJ1-2, with TRBD1 matching over 7 bases. V dropped 6 bases and J dropped 7; count of bases not matched to a gene: 14. The CDR3 sequence is 15 residues long. Germline V gene data show CDR1 as MNHNS and CDR2 as SASEGT.

The genes are TRBV20-1 and TRBJ2-5; 11 bases fit TRBD2. Germline-derived CDR1 and CDR2 are DFQATT and SNEGSKA (reference sequence). V shed 5 bases and J 1 base; nucleotides not matched to a gene: 3. This CDR3 has 14 amino acids. This CDR3 is CSASGTSGQETQYF. CDR3 in DNA: TGCAGTGCTTCCGGGACTAGCGGCCAAGAGACCCAGTACTTC.